These T cell receptor beta chains were read from a single sample in a study of T cells in Graves' hyperthyroidism and ophthalmopathy. TCRdb re-derived calls from the multiplex PCR reads in MiXCR, one entry per CDR3 protein. This table has 550,000 to 800,000 distinct CDR3 sequences, 15% to 20% appearing once. The sequenced sample was blood. All receptors come from a man aged 45 to 65 with Graves' hyperthyroidism. Both conserved end residues are part of each CDR3. A D gene is named only where the DNA matches it firmly. A row's size may be missing; if present it is once, few, many or a size class.

D gene	clone size	V gene	J gene	CDR3 protein	CDR3 DNA
-	few	TRBV20-1	TRBJ1-5	CSARGSQGHRNQPQHF	TGCAGTGCTAGAGGGTCACAGGGTCATCGCAATCAGCCCCAGCATTTT
-	many	TRBV12-3/TRBV12-4	TRBJ2-5	CASSFRETGRETQYF	TGTGCCAGCAGTTTCCGAGAAACAGGGCGAGAGACCCAGTACTTC
TRBD2	many	TRBV27	TRBJ2-7	CASSLGDGLAGVYEQYF	TGTGCCAGCAGTTTAGGAGACGGACTAGCGGGAGTGTACGAGCAGTACTTC
-	many	TRBV11-2	TRBJ2-2	CASSPRTVRRTGELFF	TGTGCCAGCAGCCCTAGGACAGTTCGACGGACCGGGGAGCTGTTTTTT
-	-	TRBV6-1	TRBJ2-7	CASSTPRPGQSYEQYF	TGTGCCAGCAGTACCCCGAGACCCGGGCAGTCCTACGAGCAGTACTTC
-	-	TRBV28	TRBJ2-6	CASIGLLGANVLTF	TGTGCCAGCATTGGCCTCCTCGGGGCCAACGTCCTGACTTTC
-	few	TRBV12-3/TRBV12-4	TRBJ1-1	CASSYRVVTFF	TGTGCCAGCAGTTACAGGGTGGTGACTTTCTTT
-	many	TRBV6-2/TRBV6-3	TRBJ2-7	CASHYYDGSSYEQYF	TGTGCCAGCCATTACTACGACGGGAGCTCCTACGAGCAGTACTTC
TRBD1	-	TRBV30	TRBJ2-7	CAWSGQDRGSPAYEQYF	TGTGCCTGGAGTGGACAGGACAGGGGTTCCCCCGCCTACGAGCAGTACTTC
TRBD2	many	TRBV2	TRBJ2-7	CASSAGLALSYEQYF	TGTGCCAGCTCCGCCGGACTAGCACTCTCCTACGAGCAGTACTTC
TRBD2	many	TRBV28	TRBJ2-7	CASSSKTRRGEQYF	TGTGCCAGCAGCTCTAAGACACGGCGGGGGGAGCAGTACTTC
TRBD1	many	TRBV28	TRBJ2-7	CASRGQGNSYEQYF	TGTGCCAGCAGGGGACAGGGTAACTCCTACGAGCAGTACTTC
-	few	TRBV14	TRBJ2-2	CASSRFRDPNTGELFF	TGTGCCAGCAGCCGATTCCGGGACCCGAACACCGGGGAGCTGTTTTTT
-	many	TRBV12-3/TRBV12-4	TRBJ2-6	CASSLSFSGANVLTF	TGTGCCAGCAGTTTATCTTTCTCTGGGGCCAACGTCCTGACTTTC
-	many	TRBV2	TRBJ2-7	CASSGARASGEQYF	TGTGCCAGCAGTGGGGCCAGGGCTTCTGGCGAGCAGTACTTC
TRBD1	-	TRBV5-1	TRBJ2-7	CASSFGDRGLDEQYF	TGCGCCAGCAGCTTCGGGGACAGGGGTTTAGACGAGCAGTACTTC
-	many	TRBV6-2/TRBV6-3	TRBJ2-1	CASSNRRSALYNEQFF	TGTGCCAGCAGTAACAGGCGGTCAGCACTTTACAATGAGCAGTTCTTC
-	-	TRBV5-1	TRBJ1-5	CASSLEGISNQPQHF	TGCGCCAGCAGCTTGGAAGGGATTAGCAATCAGCCCCAGCATTTT
TRBD1	-	TRBV9	TRBJ2-3	CASSARRDRGTDTQYF	TGTGCCAGCAGCGCCCGCCGGGACAGGGGAACAGATACGCAGTATTTT
-	few	TRBV24-1	TRBJ2-7	CATSRDGTGEQYF	TGTGCCACCAGTCGGGACGGGACTGGCGAGCAGTACTTC
-	-	TRBV5-5	TRBJ2-1	CASSTAEGRHYYNEQFF	TGTGCCAGCAGCACCGCTGAAGGGCGGCATTACTACAATGAGCAGTTCTTC
-	many	TRBV5-1	TRBJ2-7	CASSLRPQSYDEQYF	TGCGCCAGCAGCTTGAGGCCGCAGTCTTATGACGAGCAGTACTTC
TRBD2	few	TRBV6-5	TRBJ2-7	CASSYRAGSYEQYF	TGTGCCAGCAGTTACAGAGCGGGATCCTACGAGCAGTACTTC
-	-	TRBV5-1	TRBJ2-3	CASSRQTSTDTQYF	TGCGCCAGCAGCCGACAGACTAGCACAGATACGCAGTATTTT
-	-	TRBV28	TRBJ2-7	CASSPSYSPYEQYF	TGTGCCAGCAGCCCTAGCTACTCTCCCTACGAGCAGTACTTC
TRBD2	many	TRBV18	TRBJ2-3	CASSPFGGGRTDTQYF	TGTGCCAGCTCACCATTCGGGGGAGGGCGCACAGATACGCAGTATTTT
-	-	TRBV24-1	TRBJ2-5	CATSEDKTTWYF	TGTGCCACCAGTGAGGACAAGACCACTTGGTACTTC
-	many	TRBV6-1	TRBJ1-2	CASSEFGVLSYGYTF	TGTGCCAGCAGTGAATTTGGGGTTTTAAGCTATGGCTACACCTTC
TRBD2	many	TRBV28	TRBJ2-1	CASSLGREANEQFF	TGTGCCAGCAGTTTAGGCCGGGAGGCCAATGAGCAGTTCTTC
TRBD2	few	TRBV6-1	TRBJ2-3	CASTSLVAGGTTDTQYF	TGTGCCAGCACCAGCCTGGTAGCGGGAGGCACCACAGATACGCAGTATTTT
-	many	TRBV11-2	TRBJ2-5	CASSSNRLEETQYF	TGTGCCAGCAGCTCCAACCGACTAGAAGAGACCCAGTACTTC
-	many	TRBV9	TRBJ2-1	CASSVLLAGRSNNEQFF	TGTGCCAGCAGCGTCCTCTTGGCGGGGAGGTCTAACAATGAGCAGTTCTTC
-	many	TRBV6-1	TRBJ1-6	CASSPDGPAPSSPLHF	TGTGCCAGCAGTCCCGACGGACCGGCCCCAAGCTCACCCCTCCACTTT